This T cell receptor (beta chain) derives from a study of cytomegalovirus exposure and HLA in healthy donors. Findings of the study overall: Researchers reported in a later analysis that a missense DCLRE1C variant was tied to TCR beta V- and J-gene trimming. The investigators catalogued 164 TCR beta chains as cytomegalovirus-associated.

PCR primers comprised 60 Vbeta and 13 Jbeta primers. Clones were sequenced by immunoSEQ multiplex PCR, and TCRdb holds only the in-frame ones, with some missing. The table lists 150,000 to 180,000 clones, 60% to 75% of them singletons. Germline lookup yields CDR1 MGHRA and CDR2 YSYEKL. This CDR3 is 18 amino acids long. V was clipped by 1 base and J by 4 bases; unmatched bases: 12. On this clone itself: Its matching antigen is unknown.

V usage is TRBV4-1 and J usage is TRBJ2-5; TRBD2 matches at 10 bases. The specimen was PBMCs. The sequence derives from a man younger than 35 in good health and CMV-seronegative. The CDR3, as DNA: TGCGCCAGCAGCCAAGTCCCGGGAGAGCGGGGGGGCTTAGAGACCCAGTACTTC. The encoded protein is CASSQVPGERGGLETQYF.